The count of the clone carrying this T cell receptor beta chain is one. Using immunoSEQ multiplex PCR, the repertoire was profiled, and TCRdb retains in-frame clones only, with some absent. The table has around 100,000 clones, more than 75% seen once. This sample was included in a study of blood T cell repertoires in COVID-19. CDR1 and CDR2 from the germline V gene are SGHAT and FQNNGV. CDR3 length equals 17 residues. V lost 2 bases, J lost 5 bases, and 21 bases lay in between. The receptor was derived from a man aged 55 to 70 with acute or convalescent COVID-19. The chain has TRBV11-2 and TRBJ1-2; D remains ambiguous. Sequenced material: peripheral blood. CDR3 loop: CASSLRVRRPGSYGYTF. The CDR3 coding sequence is TGTGCCAGCAGCTTAAGGGTTCGCCGGCCGGGATCTTATGGCTACACCTTC.